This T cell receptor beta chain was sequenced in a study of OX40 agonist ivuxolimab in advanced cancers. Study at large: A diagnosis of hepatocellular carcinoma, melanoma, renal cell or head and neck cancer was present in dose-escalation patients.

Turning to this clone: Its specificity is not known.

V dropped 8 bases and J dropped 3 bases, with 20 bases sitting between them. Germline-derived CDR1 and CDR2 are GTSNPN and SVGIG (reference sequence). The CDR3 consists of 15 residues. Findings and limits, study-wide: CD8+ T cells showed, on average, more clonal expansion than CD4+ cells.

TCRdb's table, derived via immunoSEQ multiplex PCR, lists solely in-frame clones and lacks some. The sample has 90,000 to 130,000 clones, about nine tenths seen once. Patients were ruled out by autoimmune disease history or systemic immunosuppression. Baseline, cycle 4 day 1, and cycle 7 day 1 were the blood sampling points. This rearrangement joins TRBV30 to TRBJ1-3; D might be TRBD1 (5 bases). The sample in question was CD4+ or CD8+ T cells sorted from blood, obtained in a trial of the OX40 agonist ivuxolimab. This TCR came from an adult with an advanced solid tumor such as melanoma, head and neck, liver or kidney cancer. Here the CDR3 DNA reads TGTGCCCAAGGGCCTCTGGGGGTGGTTGGAAACACCATATATTTT. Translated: CAQGPLGVVGNTIYF.